Listed here are 15 T cell receptor beta chains from one sample, sequenced in a study of molecular identifiers for immune sequencing clone quantification. Via MiXCR, TCRdb re-called the PCR reads, giving one row per CDR3 protein. The repertoire has roughly 100,000 distinct CDR3 sequences, 35% of them found once; the top ten carry approximately 9.8%. The sequencing input was naive CD8+ T cells from blood, with Jurkat cell RNA spiked in. Subset here: FACS-sorted CD8+CD4-CCR7+CD45RA+ naive T cells. Receptors were obtained from a human donor in good health. Some libraries in this study had Jurkat cell RNA spiked in.

The J gene is TRBJ2-1, the V gene TRBV11-2; TRBD1 matches 7 bases. The CDR3 is made up of 15 amino acids. J gave up 5 bases and V 6 bases, and 10 bases lay outside the gene matches. Germline loops: CDR1 SGHAT, CDR2 FQNNGV. The CDR3 DNA reads TGTGCCAGCAGATCACCGGGACAGATAGACAATGAGCAGTTCTTC. Translation gives CASRSPGQIDNEQFF.

V and J are TRBV21-1 and TRBJ1-6. TRBV21-1 is described as a pseudogene. The CDR3 totals 14 residues. CDR3 loop: CATPNGVDNSPLHF. The CDR3 bases are TGTGCCACCCCAAACGGAGTGGACAATTCACCCCTCCACTTT.

This clonotype was picked up many times. This sequence joins TRBV7-3 and TRBJ2-3; 8 nucleotides line up with TRBD2. The CDR3 length is 14 residues. Looked up from germline, CDR1 is SGHTA and CDR2 is FQGTGA. J was trimmed by 0 bases and V by 4 bases; bases with no gene match: 0. CDR3 residues: CASSSSGSTDTQYF. The CDR3 bases are TGTGCCAGCAGCTCTAGCGGGAGCACAGATACGCAGTATTTT.

This clonotype turned up a few times. In DNA form, the CDR3 reads TGTGCCAGCACCCAACCCATAGCAGATACGCAGTATTTT. Protein product: CASTQPIADTQYF. The chain combines TRBV2 with TRBJ2-3; D gene uncertain. The CDR3 has 13 amino acids. Deletions cut 7 bases from V and 4 bases from J, with 12 bases between. Per germline, CDR1 SNHLY and CDR2 FYNNEI.

This clonotype was seen ten or more times. The CDR3 here is CASSPGVPYEQYF. The CDR3 DNA sequence: TGTGCCAGCAGCCCCGGGGTGCCCTACGAGCAGTACTTC. The chain couples TRBV11-2 to TRBJ2-7; TRBD2 might be the D (5 bases). The germline V and J ends were trimmed by 5 bases and 2 bases, with 10 bases remaining between them. The CDR3 contains 13 residues. CDR1 SGHAT and CDR2 FQNNGV come from the germline V gene.

V is TRBV25-1 and J is TRBJ2-6; TRBD1 matches at 10 bases. J was trimmed by 0 bases and V by 10 bases; bases with no gene match: 9. The CDR3 length is 17 residues. The germline V gene encodes CDR1 MGHDK and CDR2 SYGVNS. The CDR3 bases are TGTGCCATCCAACGGGACAGGGGATACTCTGGGGCCAACGTCCTGACTTTC. Residues: CAIQRDRGYSGANVLTF. Using reference TRBV25-1 and TRBJ2-6 for the parts outside the CDR3, the full variable domain is EADIYQTPRYLVIGTGKKITLECSQTMGHDKMYWYQQDPGMELHLIHYSYGVNSTEKGDLSSESTVSRIRTEHFPLTLESARPSHTSQYLCAIQRDRGYSGANVLTFGAGSRLTVL.

About this clonotype itself: A single base separates this from a much larger clone, so it may be a read error. V gene TRBV28 combines with J gene TRBJ2-5; TRBD2 agrees at 10 bases. There are 16 residues in the CDR3. Germline CDR1 and CDR2: MDHEN and SYDVKM. Written as DNA, the CDR3 is TGTGCCTGCAGTATCGGACTAGCGGAGTACCAAGAGACCCAGTACTTC. It yields the protein CACSIGLAEYQETQYF.

This clonotype has at least ten counts. V usage is TRBV2 and J usage is TRBJ2-6; TRBD1 or TRBD2 may be the D gene (5 bases each). V was shortened by 10 bases and J by 0 bases, with 19 bases between the two germline ends. CDR1 SNHLY and CDR2 FYNNEI come from the germline V gene. The CDR3 sequence is 17 residues long. As DNA, the CDR3 is TGTGCCATCCTCAGGGTGGGAGACCTCTCTGGGGCCAACGTCCTGACTTTC. Protein sequence: CAILRVGDLSGANVLTF.

On this clonotype itself: Just one base apart from a much larger clone, this may be a read error. The CDR3 ends on some other residue instead of the conserved phenylalanine or tryptophan, so this is likely a read error. V is TRBV7-3 and J is TRBJ2-3; D gene unclear. This CDR3 has 12 amino acids. V was pared by 5 bases and J by 6 bases, with 9 bases between. Germline V CDR1 and CDR2: SGHTA, FQGTGA. CDR3 sequence (DNA): TGTGCCAGCAGCGGGCAGGACGATACGCAGTATTAT. This translates into CASSGQDDTQYY.

In the case of this clonotype: A junction end diverges from the germline sequence, so it may reflect a read error. The rearrangement joins TRBV11-2 to TRBJ2-1; 7 bases line up with TRBD2. The CDR3 extends over 16 amino acids. CDR1 is SGHAT and CDR2 is FQNNGV in the germline V gene. CDR3 in amino acids: CASSLTTGTTYNEQSF. CDR3 coding DNA: TGTGCCAGCAGCTTAACGACCGGGACTACTTACAATGAGCAGTCCTTC.

Worth noting for this clonotype: Being one base from a much bigger clone, this may be a read error. The V and J genes are TRBV7-8 and TRBJ1-1, with D unresolved. There are 15 residues in the CDR3. Germline V gene data show CDR1 as SGHVS and CDR2 as FQNEAQ. Here the CDR3 reads CASSLGAALNSEAFF. As DNA, the CDR3 is TGTGCCAGCAGCTTAGGTGCCGCCTTGAACTCTGAAGCTTTCTTT.

The chain combines TRBV6-5 with TRBJ2-3; 10 bases align to TRBD2. The V segment lost 0 bases and the J segment 11 bases; nucleotides outside the gene matches: 17. CDR3 size: 18 residues. The V gene's germline CDR1 is MNHEY and CDR2 SVGAGI. The CDR3 protein is CASSYSPTSGAWDQGQYF. CDR3 sequence (DNA): TGTGCCAGCAGTTACTCACCTACTAGCGGGGCATGGGACCAGGGGCAGTATTTT.

The table lists this clonotype with a few counts. The chain couples TRBV13 to TRBJ2-1; TRBD2 aligns across 14 bases. The germline gives CDR1 PRHDT, CDR2 FYEKMQ (reference sequence). V trimming: 5 bases; J trimming: 2 bases; junction bases outside the gene matches: 5. The CDR3 length is 17 residues. In DNA form, the CDR3 reads TGTGCCAGCAGCCCGCAGACTAGCGGGAGGGCCTACAATGAGCAGTTCTTC. Translating it yields CASSPQTSGRAYNEQFF.

The rearrangement links TRBV21-1 to TRBJ2-7; the DNA was not compared with TRBD1, the D call given in the table. TRBV21-1 has pseudogene status. The CDR3 extends over 14 amino acids. CDR3 in amino acids: CASSIGTGYYEQYF. In DNA form, the CDR3 reads TGTGCCAGCAGCATCGGGACAGGGTACTACGAGCAGTACTTC.

The chain links TRBV6-1 to TRBJ2-3; D remains ambiguous. Germline CDR1 reads MNHNS; CDR2 reads SASEGT. The CDR3 is made up of 13 amino acids. V dropped 3 bases and J dropped 2 bases, with 6 bases sitting between them. The CDR3 DNA reads as TGTGCCAGCAGTGACCTGACCACAGATACGCAGTATTTT. Translation gives CASSDLTTDTQYF.